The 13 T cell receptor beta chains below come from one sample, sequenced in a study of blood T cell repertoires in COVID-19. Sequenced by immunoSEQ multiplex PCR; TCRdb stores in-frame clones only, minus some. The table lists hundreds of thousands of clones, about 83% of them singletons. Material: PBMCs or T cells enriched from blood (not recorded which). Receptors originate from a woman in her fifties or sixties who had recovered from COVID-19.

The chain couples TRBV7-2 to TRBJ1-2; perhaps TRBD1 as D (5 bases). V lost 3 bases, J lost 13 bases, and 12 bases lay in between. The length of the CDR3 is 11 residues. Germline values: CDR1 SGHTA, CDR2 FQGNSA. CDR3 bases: TGTGCCAGCAGCTTGGGGTGGGGCGCCACCTTC. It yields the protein CASSLGWGATF.

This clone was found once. The CDR3 coding sequence is TGTGCCAGCAGTGGGGACAGAGCCCACCCTATCAGAAACACCGGGGAGCTGTTTTTT. The encoded protein is CASSGDRAHPIRNTGELFF. The rearrangement links TRBV2 to TRBJ2-2; 7 bases fit TRBD1. This CDR3 region has 19 residues. Germline V gene sequence: CDR1 SNHLY, CDR2 FYNNEI. V dropped 4 bases and J dropped 2; count of bases not matched to a gene: 16.

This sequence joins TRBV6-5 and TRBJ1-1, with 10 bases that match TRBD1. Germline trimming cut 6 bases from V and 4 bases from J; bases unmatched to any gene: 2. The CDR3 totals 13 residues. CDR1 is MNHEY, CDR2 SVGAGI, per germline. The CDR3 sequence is CASRTGGRTEAFF. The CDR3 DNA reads TGTGCCAGCAGGACAGGGGGCCGCACTGAAGCTTTCTTT.

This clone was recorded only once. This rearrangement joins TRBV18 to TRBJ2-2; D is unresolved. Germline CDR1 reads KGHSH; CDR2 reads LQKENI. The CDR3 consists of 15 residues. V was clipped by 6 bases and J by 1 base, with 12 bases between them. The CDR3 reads CASSYQRQNTGELFF. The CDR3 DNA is TGTGCCAGCTCGTACCAGAGACAGAACACCGGGGAGCTGTTTTTT.

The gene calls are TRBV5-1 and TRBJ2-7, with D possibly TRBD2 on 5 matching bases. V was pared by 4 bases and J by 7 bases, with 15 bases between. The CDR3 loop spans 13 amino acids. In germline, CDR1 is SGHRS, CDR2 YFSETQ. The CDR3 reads CASSPRARREQYF. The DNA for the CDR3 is TGCGCCAGCAGCCCGCGGGCCCGCCGAGAGCAGTACTTC. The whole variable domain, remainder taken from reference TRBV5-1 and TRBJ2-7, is KAGVTQTPRYLIKTRGQQVTLSCSPISGHRSVSWYQQTPGQGLQFLFEYFSETQRNKGNFPGRFSGRQFSNSRSEMNVSTLELGDSALYLCASSPRARREQYFGPGTRLTVT.

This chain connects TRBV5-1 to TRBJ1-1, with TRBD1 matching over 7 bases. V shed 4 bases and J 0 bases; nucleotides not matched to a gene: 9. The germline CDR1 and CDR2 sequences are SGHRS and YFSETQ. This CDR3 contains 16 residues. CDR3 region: CASSNRDSFMNTEAFF. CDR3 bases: TGCGCCAGCAGCAACCGGGACAGTTTCATGAACACTGAAGCTTTCTTT.

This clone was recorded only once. CDR3 DNA: TGTGCCAGCAGCTTAAGTTGGAGGCAATTCCAAGAGACCCAGTACTTC. It specifies CASSLSWRQFQETQYF. V gene TRBV11-2 combines with J gene TRBJ2-5, with a possible D match to TRBD2 (5 bases). The ends were cut back, 2 bases at V and 1 base at J, with 14 bases in the middle. The germline CDR1 and CDR2 sequences are SGHAT and FQNNGV. The CDR3 runs to 16 residues.

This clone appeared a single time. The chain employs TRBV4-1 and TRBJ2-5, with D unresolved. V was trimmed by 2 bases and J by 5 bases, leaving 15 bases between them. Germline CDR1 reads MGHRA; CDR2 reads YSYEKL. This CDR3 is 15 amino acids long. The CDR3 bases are TGCGCCAGCAGCCAAACCCGTTTCAGGCCTGAGACCCAGTACTTC. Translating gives CASSQTRFRPETQYF.

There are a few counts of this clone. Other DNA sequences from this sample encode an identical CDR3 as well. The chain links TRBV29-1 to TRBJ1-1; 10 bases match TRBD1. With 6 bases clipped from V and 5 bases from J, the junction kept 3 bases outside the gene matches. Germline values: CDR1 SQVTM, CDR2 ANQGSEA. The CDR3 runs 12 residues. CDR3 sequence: CSVGDRGTEAFF. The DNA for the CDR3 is TGCAGCGTCGGGGACAGGGGTACTGAAGCTTTCTTT.

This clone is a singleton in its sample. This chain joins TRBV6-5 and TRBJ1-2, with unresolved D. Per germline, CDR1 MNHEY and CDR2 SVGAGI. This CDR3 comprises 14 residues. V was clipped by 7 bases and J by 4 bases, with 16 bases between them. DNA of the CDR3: TGTGCCAGCACCCGGGAGTTCGAAGGCTATGGCTACACCTTC. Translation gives CASTREFEGYGYTF.

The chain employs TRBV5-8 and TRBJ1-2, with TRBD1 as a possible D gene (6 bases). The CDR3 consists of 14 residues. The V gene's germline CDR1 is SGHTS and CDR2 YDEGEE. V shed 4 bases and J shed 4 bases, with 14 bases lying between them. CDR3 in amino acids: CASSRNRAIYGYTF. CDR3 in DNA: TGTGCCAGCAGCAGAAACAGGGCCATCTATGGCTACACCTTC. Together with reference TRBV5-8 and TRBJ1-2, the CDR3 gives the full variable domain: EAGVTQSPTHLIKTRGQQATLRCSPISGHTSVYWYQQALGLGLQFLLWYDEGEERNRGNFPPRFSGRQFPNYSSELNVNALELEDSALYLCASSRNRAIYGYTFGSGTRLTVV.

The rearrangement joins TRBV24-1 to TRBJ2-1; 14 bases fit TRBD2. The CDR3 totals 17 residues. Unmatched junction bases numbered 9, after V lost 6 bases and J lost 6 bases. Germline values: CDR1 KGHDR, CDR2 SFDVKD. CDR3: CATSPGTSGGLGNEQFF. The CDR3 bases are TGTGCCACCAGTCCCGGGACTAGCGGGGGACTTGGCAATGAGCAGTTCTTC.

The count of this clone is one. As DNA, the CDR3 is TGTGCCAGCAGTTTGACTAGCGTTAGGGAGCAGTACTTC. Amino acid sequence: CASSLTSVREQYF. The chain links TRBV27 to TRBJ2-7; 8 bases line up with TRBD2. Trimming cost V 3 bases and J 7 bases; bases outside gene matches: 5. Germline CDR1 reads MNHEY; CDR2 reads SMNVEV (reference sequence). This CDR3 region has 13 residues.